This T cell receptor (beta chain) appears in the sequencing data of a study of blood T cell repertoires in COVID-19. About the research overall: The United States, Italy and Spain supplied acute and convalescent COVID-19 samples. T cells, B-cell-depleted T cells, or PBMCs provided the cDNA or gDNA that served as material.

The table lists this clone with a count of one. Trimming removed 0 bases from V and 5 bases from J, with 10 bases in between. Germline V lookup: CDR1 SGHRS, CDR2 YFSETQ. This CDR3 is built from 14 residues. Authors' data handling: Reference gene primer amplification gave estimated nucleated cell counts. The protocol was immunoSEQ multiplex PCR, while the TCRdb copy is restricted to in-frame clones and leaves out a portion. V and J calls plus clone size are reproduced from that table; the DNA served to infer D and trimming. The data hold tens of thousands of clones, with roughly 90% observed a single time.

Input material: peripheral blood. The TCR comes from a woman older than 75 with acute or convalescent COVID-19. The rearrangement joins TRBV5-1 to TRBJ2-3; a possible D gene is TRBD2 (7 bases). The CDR3 DNA reads as TGCGCCAGCAGCTTGGACAGGGAGGGAGATACGCAGTATTTT. Translated, it gives CASSLDREGDTQYF.